This is a list of T cell receptor beta chains from one sample in a study of blood T cells in healthy people across ages. A single record per CDR3 protein comes from TCRdb applying MiXCR to the 5' RACE reads. The table shows approximately 800,000 distinct CDR3 sequences, with about 46% occurring only once. The sequenced sample was blood. The source of these receptors is a man older than 75 in good health. Each CDR3 is given with its conserved first and last residue. The D gene is left open where the match is weak. Clone size is stated in some rows and not others, as once, few, many or a class when expanded.

size,V,J,D,CDR3,DNA
few,TRBV20-1,TRBJ2-3,TRBD2,CSARDLTSGSSTDTQYF,TGCAGTGCTAGAGACTTGACTAGCGGCTCTAGCACAGATACGCAGTATTTT
few,TRBV28,TRBJ2-5,.,CASADPQIGETQYF,TGTGCCAGCGCCGACCCACAAATAGGGGAGACCCAGTACTTC
many,TRBV5-1,TRBJ2-7,TRBD1,CASSLGDRAYEQYF,TGCGCCAGCAGCTTGGGGGACAGGGCCTACGAGCAGTACTTC
.,TRBV9,TRBJ2-5,TRBD1,CASSEGQLQETQYF,TGTGCCAGCAGCGAGGGACAGCTCCAAGAGACCCAGTACTTC
.,TRBV7-2,TRBJ2-4,TRBD2,CASSSLAGPNIQYF,TGTGCCAGCAGCTCCCTAGCGGGGCCAAACATTCAGTACTTC
.,TRBV5-1,TRBJ2-1,TRBD1,CASSIQVGTVWNEQFF,TGCGCCAGCAGCATTCAGGTTGGGACAGTTTGGAATGAGCAGTTCTTC
few,TRBV12-3/TRBV12-4,TRBJ2-3,.,CASGLSGTQTDTQYF,TGTGCCAGCGGCCTATCAGGGACTCAAACAGATACGCAGTATTTT
.,TRBV10-3,TRBJ2-1,.,CAISDQGDSSPYNEQFF,TGTGCCATCAGTGATCAGGGGGACTCAAGCCCCTACAATGAGCAGTTCTTC
.,TRBV21-1,TRBJ2-7,.,CASVMCHLQGETYEQYF,TGTGCCAGCGTAATGTGCCACCTACAGGGGGAAACCTACGAGCAGTACTTC
.,TRBV20-1,TRBJ2-3,.,CSARASATDTQYF,TGCAGTGCTAGGGCTAGCGCCACAGATACGCAGTATTTT
.,TRBV20-1,TRBJ2-7,.,CSADGDSYEQYF,TGCAGTGCGGATGGGGATTCCTACGAGCAGTACTTC
few,TRBV7-2,TRBJ2-5,.,CASSLSSDPRETQYF,TGTGCCAGCAGCTTAAGTTCGGACCCTCGGGAGACCCAGTACTTC
.,TRBV29-1,TRBJ1-1,.,CSVEDAGTQRAFF,TGCAGCGTTGAAGATGCGGGCACCCAAAGGGCTTTCTTT
.,TRBV27,TRBJ1-1,.,CASKAQGRAEAFF,TGTGCCAGCAAGGCCCAGGGGAGGGCTGAAGCTTTCTTT
.,TRBV7-2,TRBJ1-1,.,CASSLNRQNTEAFF,TGTGCCAGCAGCTTAAATCGGCAGAACACTGAAGCTTTCTTT
.,TRBV5-1,TRBJ2-2,.,CASSEGIGGELFF,TGCGCCAGCAGTGAAGGGATCGGCGGGGAGCTGTTTTTT
.,TRBV5-1,TRBJ2-1,TRBD2,CASSSWSWRERYEQFF,TGCGCCAGCAGCTCCTGGAGCTGGCGGGAGCGGTATGAGCAGTTCTTC
many,TRBV25-1,TRBJ1-2,TRBD1,CASSPQGSYGYTF,TGTGCCAGCAGTCCACAGGGGTCCTATGGCTACACCTTC
many,TRBV4-3,TRBJ2-1,TRBD2,CASSQAGGRNEQFF,TGCGCCAGCAGCCAAGCGGGAGGTAGAAATGAGCAGTTCTTC
.,TRBV20-1,TRBJ2-1,.,CSAVGYAASYNEQFF,TGCAGTGCCGTTGGGTACGCGGCGTCCTACAATGAGCAGTTCTTC
.,TRBV7-3,TRBJ2-3,TRBD1,CASSTGQGRSTDTQYF,TGTGCCAGCAGCACCGGACAGGGGAGGAGCACAGATACGCAGTATTTT
few,TRBV11-2,TRBJ1-2,.,CASSHPGDISYGYTF,TGTGCCAGCAGCCACCCGGGGGACATATCCTATGGCTACACCTTC
.,TRBV11-2,TRBJ2-5,TRBD2,CASGPGTIQETQYF,TGTGCCAGCGGCCCTGGGACTATCCAAGAGACCCAGTACTTC
.,TRBV5-4,TRBJ2-1,.,CASSLELISNEQFF,TGTGCCAGCAGCTTGGAACTGATAAGCAATGAGCAGTTCTTC
.,TRBV7-9,TRBJ2-5,.,CASSLDVSLLYF,TGTGCCAGCAGTCTGGATGTGTCCTTGCTGTACTTC
few,TRBV7-2,TRBJ1-5,.,CASSLAGELRNQPQHF,TGTGCCAGCAGCTTAGCGGGCGAGCTGAGGAATCAGCCCCAGCATTTT
few,TRBV20-1,TRBJ2-3,.,CSASPEQDTQYF,TGCAGTGCTAGCCCCGAACAGGATACGCAGTATTTT
.,TRBV5-1,TRBJ2-7,TRBD1,CASSPGTGLSYEQYF,TGCGCCAGCAGCCCCGGGACAGGTCTTTCCTACGAGCAGTACTTC
many,TRBV7-9,TRBJ2-4,TRBD2,CASSVAGGSIAKNIQYF,TGTGCCAGCAGCGTAGCGGGAGGGTCAATTGCCAAAAACATTCAGTACTTC
.,TRBV20-1,TRBJ2-5,.,CSALSTETQYF,TGCAGTGCCCTTAGCACGGAGACCCAGTACTTC
many,TRBV6-6,TRBJ2-3,.,CASSEGADTQYF,TGTGCCAGCAGCGAAGGGGCAGATACGCAGTATTTT
.,TRBV28,TRBJ1-1,TRBD1,CASRHQTGRTEAFF,TGTGCCAGCAGGCACCAGACAGGGCGGACTGAAGCTTTCTTT
few,TRBV28,TRBJ2-7,.,CASIAEVTYEQYF,TGTGCCAGCATCGCGGAGGTTACCTACGAGCAGTACTTC
few,TRBV12-3/TRBV12-4,TRBJ2-5,TRBD1,CAIQQGQETQYF,TGTGCCATACAACAGGGGCAAGAGACCCAGTACTTC
many,TRBV9,TRBJ2-1,.,CASSVAGVGNEQFF,TGTGCCAGCAGCGTGGCAGGGGTGGGCAATGAGCAGTTCTTC